These 22 T cell receptor beta chains were sequenced from one sample in a study of a mutant IDH1 vaccine in newly diagnosed glioma. Time point indicated: week 35, safety follow-up. Doses of 300 ug of mutant IDH1 20-mer peptide were given with topical imiquimod. These receptors' antigens are unknown. Measured with immunoSEQ multiplex PCR; TCRdb has only the in-frame clones, and not every one. The data contain 44,000 or so clones, about 86% of them singletons. This material consisted of PBMCs, taken from a glioma patient whose treatment included an IDH1 peptide vaccine. Every receptor here comes from a woman between 40 and 50 years old with glioma. Some clones in this sample may be carry-over from other donors' samples.

The chain uses TRBV5-1 and TRBJ2-5; 14 bases agree with TRBD2. There are 16 residues in the CDR3. Germline V gene data show CDR1 as SGHRS and CDR2 as YFSETQ. Losses at the gene ends were 0 bases for V and 4 bases for J; bases not matched to a gene: 2. CDR3 protein: CASSLGLAGGRETQYF. DNA of the CDR3: TGCGCCAGCAGCTTGGGACTAGCGGGGGGGCGAGAGACCCAGTACTTC. The entire variable domain, with the rest obtained from reference TRBV5-1 and TRBJ2-5, is as follows: KAGVTQTPRYLIKTRGQQVTLSCSPISGHRSVSWYQQTPGQGLQFLFEYFSETQRNKGNFPGRFSGRQFSNSRSEMNVSTLELGDSALYLCASSLGLAGGRETQYFGPGTRLLVL.

This chain uses TRBV19 with TRBJ1-5; D may be TRBD1 (5 bases). The CDR3 runs 13 residues. Germline CDR1 and CDR2: LNHDA and SQIVND (reference sequence). Trimming took off 5 bases at V and 6 bases at J, with 11 bases between the two ends. CDR3 sequence reads: CASSAQGSQPQHF. CDR3 bases: TGTGCCAGTAGTGCCCAGGGTAGTCAGCCCCAGCATTTT.

A single count supports this clone. The chain is built from TRBV7-2 and TRBJ1-2; D remains ambiguous. The CDR3 totals 14 residues. The germline gives CDR1 SGHTA, CDR2 FQGNSA. Trimming took off 3 bases at V and 1 base at J, with 9 bases between the two ends. The DNA for the CDR3 is TGTGCCAGCAGCTTCCTCGCTGATAACTATGGCTACACCTTC. Translation gives CASSFLADNYGYTF.

This clone came up a few times. The V and J genes are TRBV7-8 and TRBJ2-7, with D maybe TRBD1 (5 bases). The CDR3 spans 15 residues. Germline V gene sequence: CDR1 SGHVS, CDR2 FQNEAQ. V lost 2 bases to trimming and J lost 2 bases, with 13 bases between them. The DNA of the CDR3 is TGTGCCAGCAGCTTAAGTACAGGACAAGCCTACGAGCAGTACTTC. Its protein product is CASSLSTGQAYEQYF.

The V and J genes are TRBV6-5 and TRBJ1-1; a possible D gene is TRBD1 (5 bases). Trimming removed 2 bases from V and 6 bases from J, with 13 bases in between. This CDR3 spans 14 amino acids. CDR1 is MNHEY, CDR2 SVGAGI, per germline. The CDR3 protein is CASSYRGSRAEAFF. For the CDR3, the DNA is TGTGCCAGCAGTTACCGGGGGAGTAGGGCTGAAGCTTTCTTT.

The chain recombines TRBV5-4 with TRBJ2-5; D remains unclear. Trimming removed 4 bases from V and 5 bases from J, with 12 bases in between. Germline CDR1 reads SGHNT; CDR2 reads YYREEE (reference sequence). CDR3 length: 13 residues. The CDR3: CASSQDGRETQYF. CDR3 nucleotides: TGTGCCAGCAGCCAGGACGGCAGGGAGACCCAGTACTTC.

The chain recombines TRBV5-1 with TRBJ2-3; TRBD1 aligns across 8 bases. The CDR3 has 16 residues. J lost 2 bases, V lost 4 bases, and 9 bases had no gene match. The germline V gene has CDR1 SGHRS and CDR2 YFSETQ. CDR3 bases: TGCGCCAGCAGCCAGGGGGCCCTAACTCCCACAGATACGCAGTATTTT. Amino acid sequence: CASSQGALTPTDTQYF.

This chain joins TRBV5-1 and TRBJ2-2; D is unclear. This CDR3 region has 15 residues. The V gene lost 1 base and the J gene lost 2 bases, with 9 bases spanning the gap. CDR1 SGHRS and CDR2 YFSETQ come from the germline V gene. CDR3 residues: CASSLQERNTGELFF. CDR3 bases: TGCGCCAGCAGCTTGCAGGAAAGAAACACCGGGGAGCTGTTTTTT.

The CDR3 reads CASSLGPGNEQFF. In DNA form, the CDR3 reads TGCGCCAGCAGCTTGGGGCCTGGCAATGAGCAGTTCTTC. This rearrangement joins TRBV5-1 to TRBJ2-1; D gene uncertain. Trimming shortened V by 0 bases and J by 6 bases, and 7 bases separated the two germline ends. The CDR3 has 13 residues. Germline values: CDR1 SGHRS, CDR2 YFSETQ.

The chain uses TRBV29-1 and TRBJ1-6; D gene uncertain. This CDR3 is built from 13 residues. Germline assignment: CDR1 SQVTM and CDR2 ANQGSEA. V gave up 7 bases and J gave up 0 bases, with 7 bases separating them. This CDR3 reads CSAKSSYNSPLHF. CDR3 nucleotides: TGCAGCGCCAAGAGCTCCTATAATTCACCCCTCCACTTT.

V is TRBV14 and J is TRBJ2-7; 7 bases map to TRBD1. CDR1 SGHDN and CDR2 FVKESK come from the germline V gene. V was clipped by 4 bases and J by 5 bases; unmatched bases: 8. This CDR3 spans 14 amino acids. CDR3: CASSPDRARNEQYF. For the CDR3, the DNA is TGTGCCAGCAGCCCCGACAGGGCGAGAAACGAGCAGTACTTC.

The chain employs TRBV28 and TRBJ1-1; D gene uncertain. The CDR3 runs to 12 residues. V was cut by 4 bases and J by 1 base, with 4 bases left in between. Germline values: CDR1 MDHEN, CDR2 SYDVKM. The CDR3 DNA is TGTGCCAGCAGTTCGGGGAACACTGAAGCTTTCTTT. It translates to CASSSGNTEAFF.

The chain links TRBV11-3 to TRBJ2-2; TRBD2 matches 9 bases. This CDR3 has 19 amino acids. The V gene's germline CDR1 is SGHNT and CDR2 YENEEA. Trimming removed 5 bases from V and 3 bases from J; junction bases left unmatched: 16. The CDR3 protein is CASSARPWRGGGDTGELFF. The CDR3, as DNA: TGTGCCAGCAGCGCAAGACCGTGGCGGGGGGGCGGTGACACCGGGGAGCTGTTTTTT.

CDR3 amino acids: CASSRGRLENSPLHF. CDR3 nucleotides: TGTGCCAGCAGCCGAGGGAGGTTGGAGAATTCACCCCTCCACTTT. The rearrangement uses TRBV5-4 and TRBJ1-6; D unresolved. The germline V gene has CDR1 SGHNT and CDR2 YYREEE (reference sequence). This CDR3 spans 15 amino acids. Trimming removed 4 bases at V and 7 bases at J, with 15 bases between.

This clone occurred once. This chain connects TRBV20-1 to TRBJ2-3; D might be TRBD2 (5 bases). The CDR3 runs 11 residues. The V end lost 8 bases, the J end lost 8 bases, and 14 bases lay between the germline ends. From germline, CDR1 is DFQATT and CDR2 SNEGSKA (reference sequence). CDR3 sequence reads: CSPKRGLTQYF. CDR3 sequence (DNA): TGCAGTCCCAAACGAGGGCTTACGCAGTATTTT.

CDR3 protein: CASSLSGGYQPQHF. The CDR3 DNA reads as TGTGCCAGCAGTTTATCGGGGGGCTATCAGCCCCAGCATTTT. This chain uses TRBV28 with TRBJ1-5; D is perhaps TRBD1 (6 bases). The CDR3 covers 14 residues. Germline-derived CDR1 and CDR2 are MDHEN and SYDVKM. Trimming took off 1 base at V and 5 bases at J, with 9 bases between the two ends.

The rearrangement uses TRBV6-4 and TRBJ1-2, with 7 bases fitting TRBD1. Germline CDR1 and CDR2: MRHNA and SNTAGT. Trimming cost V 0 bases and J 6 bases; bases outside gene matches: 13. The CDR3 is made up of 17 amino acids. The CDR3 sequence: CASSDSAGSTGRNGYTF. The CDR3 DNA sequence: TGTGCCAGCAGTGACTCGGCGGGGTCGACAGGGAGGAATGGCTACACCTTC.

About this clone: Additional DNA sequences in this sample encode the identical CDR3. V and J are TRBV15 and TRBJ2-3; D not certain. CDR1 is LNHNV and CDR2 is YYDKDF in the germline V gene (reference sequence). The V end lost 0 bases, the J end lost 1 base, and 5 bases lay between the germline ends. CDR3 length: 14 amino acids. The CDR3 DNA reads as TGTGCCACCAGCAGAGATAGGGGCACAGATACGCAGTATTTT. Protein sequence: CATSRDRGTDTQYF.

CDR3 coding DNA: TGTGCCAGCTCACCCCAACGGGACGAGGGCTCTGGAAACACCATATATTTT. Translation: CASSPQRDEGSGNTIYF. The rearrangement uses TRBV18 and TRBJ1-3, with a tentative D call TRBD1 (5 bases). Trimming removed 3 bases at V and 0 bases at J, with 15 bases between. Germline CDR1 reads KGHSH; CDR2 reads LQKENI. The CDR3 spans 17 residues.

The chain combines TRBV10-3 with TRBJ2-3; D call uncertain. V dropped 6 bases and J dropped 2 bases, with 12 bases sitting between them. The CDR3 is 14 amino acids. Germline CDR1 reads ENHRY; CDR2 reads SYGVKD. CDR3 DNA sequence: TGTGCCATCAGCTCTTCTGAACCCACAGATACGCAGTATTTT. This codes for CAISSSEPTDTQYF.

This rearrangement joins TRBV7-6 to TRBJ2-7, with D uncertain. Germline V gene lookup returns CDR1 SGHVS and CDR2 FNYEAQ. CDR3 size: 13 residues. V lost 2 bases and J lost 7, with 12 bases in between. CDR3 residues: CASSLLSGEEQYF. The CDR3 nucleotides read TGTGCCAGCAGCTTACTGAGTGGAGAGGAGCAGTACTTC.

Here the CDR3 reads CASGTGMANEQFF. The CDR3 region has the DNA TGTGCCAGTGGGACGGGGATGGCAAATGAGCAGTTCTTC. The J gene is TRBJ2-1, the V gene TRBV5-8; D tentatively fits TRBD1 or TRBD2 (5 bases each). Germline CDR1 is SGHTS and CDR2 is YDEGEE. The CDR3 covers 13 residues. V was trimmed by 8 bases and J by 7 bases, leaving 16 bases between them.